This T cell receptor (beta chain) is from a study of cytomegalovirus exposure and HLA in healthy donors. Study details: Membership in the Caucasian-associated ancestry cluster was found for 81% of 398 genotyped donors. Notes on the study in general: Among TCR beta chains, those listed as cytomegalovirus-associated numbered about 150. In a later analysis, a missense DCLRE1C variant was linked to TCR beta V- and J-gene trimming. TCR beta chains associated with HLA were, in a later analysis, more clonally expanded than equally common others.

V shed 4 bases and J 4 bases; nucleotides not matched to a gene: 12. This CDR3 has 18 residues. CDR1 is MNHEY and CDR2 is SMNVEV in the germline V gene (reference sequence). Concerning this clone itself: The antigen remains unidentified.

The PCR ran on 60 Vbeta and 13 Jbeta primers. Assay used: immunoSEQ multiplex PCR; TCRdb lists only in-frame clones, some missing. The sample consists of some 130,000 clones, around 80% of them appearing once. The receptor comes from a man aged 40-55 years in good health and CMV-seropositive. The chain employs TRBV27 and TRBJ2-1, with 11 bases identical to TRBD2. Specimen: PBMCs. The CDR3 reads CASSSHPRLAGPYNEQFF. DNA of the CDR3: TGTGCCAGCAGTTCCCACCCCCGACTAGCGGGGCCGTACAATGAGCAGTTCTTC.